This T cell receptor beta chain was recorded in a study of T cell repertoires in cytomegalovirus infection. General observations from the study: What dominated the ex vivo response were HLA-C-restricted CMV-specific TCR beta clonotypes. Individuals carrying CMV plus the relevant HLA were identified by cumulative frequency of public TCR beta families.

TCRdb recomputed calls from the reads with MiXCR, one row per CDR3 protein. The sample consists of about 530,000 distinct CDR3 sequences, about 30% of them appearing once. The CDR3 sequence is 15 residues long. Losses at the gene ends were 3 bases for V and 6 bases for J; bases not matched to a gene: 7. Germline V lookup: CDR1 SGHTA, CDR2 FQGNSA. There are many counts of this clonotype. Its antigen is unidentified. The chain employs TRBV7-2 and TRBJ2-1; 8 bases match TRBD2. The receptor was isolated from a human donor in good health (CMV status not recorded). Some clones in this sample may be carry-over from other donors' samples. The sequenced material came from PBMCs. As DNA, the CDR3 is TGTGCCAGCAGCTTTCCTCGGGGGGGGGTCAATGAGCAGTTCTTC. This translates into CASSFPRGGVNEQFF.